This T cell receptor (beta chain) comes out of a study of T cell responses to AZD1222 COVID-19 vaccine. The CDR3 loop spans 15 amino acids. The junction had 7 bases not matched to a gene; V was cut back by 4 bases and J by 9 bases. The germline V gene has CDR1 SGHRS and CDR2 YFSETQ. TCRdb's table, derived via immunoSEQ multiplex PCR, lists solely in-frame clones and lacks some. Of around 85,000 clones in the sample, around 85% were seen once. Sample: peripheral blood, taken on day 0 of AZD1222 vaccination. The chain links TRBV5-1 to TRBJ1-6; 10 bases match TRBD1. The sequence was obtained from an adult in good health. The CDR3 DNA follows: TGCGCCAGCAGCGCAGCCGGGACAGGGGCTTCACCCCTCCACTTT. Amino acids: CASSAAGTGASPLHF.